This T cell receptor (beta chain) was recovered during a study of T cells in Graves' hyperthyroidism and ophthalmopathy (dated by TCRdb to between 2018 and 2020). In the study overall: Peripheral blood samples were taken at initial diagnosis, before any treatment was given. TCR V-J signatures able to tell the groups apart were searched for in a discovery cohort of 100 or so patients, of whom around 42 had Graves' ophthalmopathy and around 58 had stable Graves' hyperthyroidism. Whether ophthalmopathy could be predicted prospectively was tested in an independent validation cohort made up of approximately 19 hyperthyroidism patients plus 17 patients who later progressed to ophthalmopathy. The 100 discovery patients were randomly split 7:3 into training and test sets. The study also compared thyroid tissue and blood T-cell repertoires from five or six Graves' hyperthyroidism patients. After sampling, hyperthyroidism patients received methimazole starting at 30 mg daily, and ophthalmopathy patients received high-dose intravenous methylprednisolone. The paper describes TCR Vbeta CDR3 sequencing of 135 peripheral blood samples, made up of 43 ophthalmopathy patients, roughly 80 hyperthyroidism patients and roughly 17 progressor patients.

The TCR beta CDR3 regions were amplified from the RNA transcripts. For the first round of RT-PCR on the TCR CDR3, the HTBI primer set was used together with the Qiagen OneStep RT-PCR kit. Libraries were constructed in a second round of multiplex PCR, after which size selection and purification were performed. The libraries were sequenced on an Illumina HiSeq2000 using paired-end 100 bp reads. Per the original workflow: SOAPnuke was used to process the raw data, throwing out any read that contained adapters or uncalled bases, had a mean Phred below 15, or lacked an exact constant-primer or identifier match. COPE v1.2.5 was used to merge the high-quality paired reads, and each unique nucleotide sequence was defined as a clonotype. Clonotypes were aligned to IMGT TRBV, TRBD and TRBJ reference segments using MiTCR v1.1. Analysis was restricted to V-J combinations with a frequency above 0.0001, which covered approximately 99% of repertoires. A TCS score was defined as the ratio of F50 (clonal expansion) to E x V (chaos), with BLOSUM62-based TCRdist applied between CDR3 peptides within each V-J. Welch's t-statistics and random forest reduced approximately 520 V-J features to 13, which were used in a naive Bayes classifier (R e1071). Using fastp at Q25 and MiXCR, TCRdb reprocessed the public reads and kept productive beta chains. Identical CDR3 proteins give one entry, which carries the most common genes and DNA. The V and J calls shown here were made by TCRdb, not taken from the authors' results. The sample yields roughly 500,000 distinct CDR3 sequences; around 13% were counted once. The ten largest clonotypes hold roughly 5.7% of the sample.

Hyperthyroidism patients were aged 18 to 65 years and newly diagnosed, with disease duration of less than 2 months. Patients with uncontrolled infections, other autoimmune diseases, pregnancy or lactation were excluded. Clinical symptoms, serum thyroxine and TRAb, thyroid ultrasound, and orbital computed tomography formed the basis for the diagnoses. Blood from progressor patients was drawn when they were first diagnosed with hyperthyroidism, before any ophthalmopathy symptoms appeared. PBMCs were isolated from approximately 10 ml of fresh peripheral blood by Ficoll-Paque density gradient centrifugation. Progressor patients were initially diagnosed with Graves' hyperthyroidism and developed ophthalmopathy during follow-up. Total RNA was extracted using Trizol reagent, and RNA quality was assessed on an Agilent 2100 Bioanalyzer. A few counts support this clonotype. There is no known antigen for this receptor. This may stem from a read error, because a much larger clone lies one nucleotide away.

From the cysteine up to the phenylalanine, the CDR3 has a length of 14 residues. The read is trimmed to its CDR3 DNA, 42 bases read in frame from base 1. The CDR1 and CDR2 encoded by the germline V gene are MDHEN and SYDVKM. The full study reports these points: No statistical method was used to set the sample size in advance, and investigators knew the group allocation. Most expanded thyroid clonotypes (frequency above 0.001) were also found in blood, which suggests that blood repertoires may mirror thyroid immune responses. In validation, the model predicted progression to ophthalmopathy with around 71% sensitivity and less than 75% specificity, a median of about 6.7 months before onset. Ophthalmopathy was separated from stable hyperthyroidism by a 13 V-J signature model, with over 85% sensitivity and roughly 81% specificity obtained in cross-validation and 80%/75% obtained in testing.

The clonotype was recovered from a woman in her 30s with Graves' hyperthyroidism that later progressed to Graves' ophthalmopathy. The material sequenced was blood. This receptor chain uses TRBV28 and TRBJ1-1; a tentative D call is TRBD1 (6 bases match). The DNA reads as follows: TGTGCCAGCAATTTAGGGGGGCGGAACACTGAAGCTTTCTTT. Its amino acids are CASNLGGRNTEAFF. Where the CDR3 stops, the reference TRBV28 and TRBJ1-1 genes take over; the full variable domain is DVKVTQSSRYLVKRTGEKVFLECVQDMDHENMFWYRQDPGLGLRLIYFSYDVKMKEKGDIPEGYSVSREKKERFSLILESASTNQTSMYLCASNLGGRNTEAFFGQGTRLTVV.